Listed here is a single T cell receptor (beta chain). Its matching antigen is unknown. This entry belongs to a study of CD8+ T cells in alopecia areata. Study in general: Treatment ran 6 to 18 months, with 6 months of follow-up afterward. Overall study results and limits: Patients showed less clear TCR sequence sharing than mice, possibly partly because of HLA diversity. Lesional scalp, notably in alopecia totalis/universalis, had clonality above that of normal scalp.

Alopecia areata patients provided lesional scalp punch biopsies and peripheral blood. Extraction and reverse transcription of RNA yielded cDNA as the sequencing template. Sequencing was performed with immunoSEQ multiplex PCR; in TCRdb, only in-frame clones are kept and a portion is missing. The sample holds fewer than 250,000 clones; around 62% are singletons and the top ten take just over 0.45%. The source of this sequence is a human donor with alopecia areata. The material sequenced was CD4+ T cells sorted from blood, taken at week 0.

CDR3 residues: CASSQSPGRNEKLFF. The CDR3 DNA sequence: TGTGCCAGCAGCCAATCCCCCGGACGTAATGAAAAACTGTTTTTT. This chain connects TRBV9 to TRBJ1-4; no clear D. The length of the CDR3 is 15 residues. V was cut by 4 bases and J by 4 bases, with 14 bases left in between. Per the germline V gene, CDR1 is SGDLS and CDR2 is YYNGEE.